This T cell receptor beta chain was retrieved from a study of blood T cell repertoires in COVID-19. At the level of the study: The United States, Italy and Spain were the sources of the acute and convalescent COVID-19 samples. In each case, the material was cDNA or gDNA derived from T cells, B-cell-depleted T cells, or PBMCs.

Per germline, CDR1 GTSNPN and CDR2 SVGIG (reference sequence). The germline V and J ends were trimmed by 0 bases and 8 bases, with 10 bases remaining between them. The CDR3 sequence is 13 residues long. TCRdb's copy holds only in-frame clones and misses some; the assay was immunoSEQ multiplex PCR. The sample yields over 100,000 clones, 75% to 90% seen once. A few counts support this clone. Sequenced: peripheral blood. This TCR derives from a man between 65 and 79 years old with acute or convalescent COVID-19. This rearrangement joins TRBV30 to TRBJ1-4, with TRBD1 as a possible D gene (6 bases). The CDR3 region is CAWSVPGTEKLFF. CDR3 nucleotides: TGTGCCTGGAGTGTACCTGGGACAGAAAAACTGTTTTTT.